The T cell receptor (beta chain) described here comes from a study of cytomegalovirus exposure and HLA in healthy donors. 60 Vbeta and 13 Jbeta primers were used in PCR. The method was immunoSEQ multiplex PCR; TCRdb's version includes in-frame clones alone and lacks a portion of them. The repertoire has more than 85,000 clones, around a tenth of them found once; the top ten carry around 4.9%. This TCR was recovered from a man aged 45 to 65 in good health and CMV-seropositive. The sequencing input was PBMCs.

CDR3 amino acids: CAWGRGYYGYTF. The CDR3, as DNA: TGTGCCTGGGGCAGGGGATACTATGGCTACACCTTC. V and J are TRBV30 and TRBJ1-2; tentative D call: TRBD1 (6 bases). This CDR3 is built from 12 residues. The V end lost 5 bases, the J end lost 3 bases, and 10 bases lay between the germline ends. The V gene's germline CDR1 is GTSNPN and CDR2 SVGIG (reference sequence). Variable domain in full (rest from reference TRBV30 and TRBJ1-2): SQTIHQWPATLVQPVGSPLSLECTVEGTSNPNLYWYRQAAGRGLQLLFYSVGIGQISSEVPQNLSASRPQDRQFILSSKKLLLSDSGFYLCAWGRGYYGYTFGSGTRLTVV.